This passage covers 30 T cell receptor beta chains from one sample sequenced in a study of Graves' ophthalmopathy and Graves' hyperthyroidism. Amplification of TCR beta CDR3 regions used RNA transcripts. Scientists carried out first-round RT-PCR using HTBI primers and then a second-round multiplex PCR. TCRdb re-analysed the multiplex PCR reads in MiXCR, keeping a single row per CDR3 protein. The sample has 600,000 to 700,000 distinct CDR3 sequences; roughly 39% are singletons. The source material was peripheral blood. The origin of the receptors is an adult man with Graves' ophthalmopathy.

V gene TRBV20-1 combines with J gene TRBJ1-4; D is possibly TRBD1 (5 bases). Trimming removed 3 bases from V and 8 bases from J, with 13 bases in between. Germline loops: CDR1 DFQATT, CDR2 SNEGSKA (reference sequence). The CDR3 totals 13 residues. This chain's CDR3 is CSASPGVTEKLFF. For the CDR3, the DNA is TGCAGTGCTAGCCCGGGGGTGACGGAAAAACTGTTTTTT.

V is TRBV29-1 and J is TRBJ1-2; 8 nucleotides agree with TRBD1. This CDR3 contains 12 residues. In germline, CDR1 is SQVTM, CDR2 ANQGSEA. V was clipped by 3 bases and J by 9 bases; unmatched bases: 6. CDR3 bases: TGCAGCGTTGAGCAGGGGGCGAACAGCTACACCTTC. Translating gives CSVEQGANSYTF.

The chain carries TRBV2 and TRBJ2-2; TRBD2 aligns across 8 bases. The V gene's germline CDR1 is SNHLY and CDR2 FYNNEI. V trimming: 8 bases; J trimming: 6 bases; junction bases outside the gene matches: 8. The CDR3 has 14 amino acids. The CDR3 is CASVAGGKSGELFF. In DNA form, the CDR3 reads TGTGCCAGCGTGGCGGGGGGCAAGTCCGGGGAGCTGTTTTTT.

The chain combines TRBV25-1 with TRBJ1-5, with D hard to call. Trimming removed 1 base from V and 11 bases from J, with 12 bases in between. The CDR3 spans 13 residues. Germline V lookup: CDR1 MGHDK, CDR2 SYGVNS. CDR3 region: CASSESGWETQHF. The DNA of the CDR3 is TGTGCCAGCAGTGAATCCGGGTGGGAGACCCAGCATTTT.

Details on this clonotype: One end of the junction fails to match germline, which may point to a read error. V gene TRBV10-3 combines with J gene TRBJ1-6; 7 bases are a match to TRBD1. The CDR3 covers 17 residues. Germline CDR1 is ENHRY and CDR2 is SYGVKD. The DNA for the CDR3 is TGTGCCAGCAGTTACTCGGACGGGACAGTATATAATTCACCCCTCCACTTT. Translation gives CASSYSDGTVYNSPLHF.

Notes on this clonotype: This could be a read error, since a much larger clone is one nucleotide away. Likely a read error: the CDR3 ends without its conserved phenylalanine or tryptophan. The V gene is TRBV7-8, the J gene TRBJ1-1, with D tentatively TRBD1 (5 bases). The CDR3 is 15 residues long. Germline CDR1 is SGHVS and CDR2 is FQNEAQ. Trimming pared 5 bases from V and 4 bases from J, leaving 17 bases between. The CDR3 is CASSPPGEGGTEAFL. The CDR3 nucleotides read TGTGCCAGCAGCCCGCCGGGGGAGGGAGGCACTGAAGCTTTCCTT.

This clonotype has a count of ten or more. V and J are TRBV10-3 and TRBJ1-2, with a tentative D call TRBD1 (6 bases). V lost 3 bases and J 7 bases, leaving 15 bases between the germline ends. This CDR3 has 14 amino acids. CDR1 ENHRY and CDR2 SYGVKD come from the germline V gene. CDR3 sequence: CAISDWGALGGYTF. CDR3 DNA sequence: TGTGCCATCAGTGATTGGGGGGCTTTGGGTGGCTACACCTTC.

Note on this clonotype: This may be a read error: a much more frequent sequence differs by one nucleotide. The rearrangement uses TRBV20-1 and TRBJ1-4; D ambiguous. The germline V gene encodes CDR1 DFQATT and CDR2 SNEGSKA (reference sequence). Trimming took 4 bases from V and 7 from J, leaving 19 bases between them. This CDR3 region has 15 residues. The CDR3 region has the DNA TGCAGTGCTACCTCTACCCCATCGGGCTCTGAAAAACTGTTTTTT. Translated, it gives CSATSTPSGSEKLFF.

This clonotype was seen at least ten times. This chain uses TRBV29-1 with TRBJ1-1, with a tentative D call TRBD1 (5 bases). Germline V gives CDR1 SQVTM, CDR2 ANQGSEA. The V and J ends lost 3 bases and 4 bases respectively, with 9 bases between them. The CDR3 spans 12 residues. The CDR3 protein is CSVDRGSTEAFF. In DNA form, the CDR3 reads TGCAGCGTTGACCGGGGGAGCACTGAAGCTTTCTTT.

This clonotype appeared once. V and J are TRBV9 and TRBJ1-2; D is ambiguous. The CDR3 runs to 15 residues. V was cut by 0 bases and J by 6 bases, with 15 bases left in between. Germline CDR1 reads SGDLS; CDR2 reads YYNGEE. The CDR3 here is CASSVGTSGNDGYTF. As DNA, the CDR3 is TGTGCCAGCAGCGTAGGGACTAGCGGGAATGATGGCTACACCTTC. Full variable domain (missing parts from reference TRBV9 and TRBJ1-2): DSGVTQTPKHLITATGQRVTLRCSPRSGDLSVYWYQQSLDQGLQFLIQYYNGEERAKGNILERFSAQQFPDLHSELNLSSLELGDSALYFCASSVGTSGNDGYTFGSGTRLTVV.

The sample holds many counts of this clonotype. The chain has TRBV29-1 and TRBJ2-7, with 13 positions matching TRBD2. Losses at the gene ends were 4 bases for V and 4 bases for J; bases not matched to a gene: 1. CDR3 size: 13 residues. The germline gives CDR1 SQVTM, CDR2 ANQGSEA. The CDR3 DNA sequence: TGCAGCGTTGGGACTAGCGGGAGTTACGAGCAGTACTTC. Its protein product is CSVGTSGSYEQYF.

The chain's CDR3 is CASSPPFRGTEQETQYF. CDR3 sequence (DNA): TGTGCCAGCTCACCACCGTTCCGCGGGACAGAACAAGAGACCCAGTACTTC. The rearrangement joins TRBV9 to TRBJ2-5; possibly TRBD1 for D (7 bases). V was shortened by 7 bases and J by 2 bases, with 24 bases between the two germline ends. Per germline, CDR1 SGDLS and CDR2 YYNGEE. CDR3 length: 17 residues.

The chain uses TRBV15 and TRBJ1-6; D is perhaps TRBD1 (5 bases). Germline-derived CDR1 and CDR2 are LNHNV and YYDKDF (reference sequence). Trimming stripped 0 bases from V and 6 bases from J, with 9 bases between. The CDR3 is 15 amino acids. The CDR3 sequence: CATSRDRGRNSPLHF. The CDR3 DNA follows: TGTGCCACCAGCAGAGATCGGGGCCGTAATTCACCCCTCCACTTT.

This clonotype was seen at least ten times. The J gene is TRBJ2-2, the V gene TRBV10-3, with D uncertain. The CDR3 runs 13 residues. Trimming left V 4 bases short and J 2 bases short, with 5 bases between. The germline gives CDR1 ENHRY, CDR2 SYGVKD. The CDR3 coding sequence is TGTGCCATCAGTGGTAGCAACACCGGGGAGCTGTTTTTT. Amino acids: CAISGSNTGELFF.

This clonotype came up once. The rearrangement links TRBV2 to TRBJ2-3, with 13 bases fitting TRBD2. The better agreement between TRBJ2-7 and the DNA end casts doubt on the J call. The CDR3 loop spans 13 amino acids. The germline CDR1 and CDR2 sequences are SNHLY and FYNNEI. CDR3 in amino acids: CANLGLAGREQYF. The CDR3 DNA reads as TGTGCCAACCTGGGACTAGCGGGAAGGGAGCAGTACTTC.

About this clonotype itself: Possible read error: a much larger clone is one base away. The chain recombines TRBV4-3 with TRBJ1-4; the D is unclear. CDR3 length: 15 residues. CDR1 and CDR2 (germline): LGHNA, YSLEER. The CDR3 nucleotides are TGCGCCGGCAGCCAAGATGGAAGGTGGAATGAAAAACTGTTTTTT. Amino acids: CAGSQDGRWNEKLFF.

Ten or more counts support this clonotype. The chain couples TRBV24-1 to TRBJ2-7; no reliable D call. Trimming took 4 bases from V and 3 from J, leaving 12 bases between them. The CDR3 is made up of 14 amino acids. The V gene's germline CDR1 is KGHDR and CDR2 SFDVKD. The CDR3 spells CATSEGQDRYEQYF. Written as DNA, the CDR3 is TGTGCCACCAGTGAGGGCCAGGACCGCTACGAGCAGTACTTC.

This clonotype has only one observation. At one end, the junction sequence differs from germline, possibly due to a read error. The CDR3 reads CASSQGLRGRGETQYF. The CDR3 nucleotides read TGCGCCAGCAGCCAAGGCCTAAGGGGGCGGGGGGAGACCCAGTACTTC. The rearrangement links TRBV7-9 to TRBJ2-5; D could derive from TRBD1 or TRBD2 (7 bases each). CDR3 size: 16 residues. In germline, CDR1 is SEHNR, CDR2 FQNEAQ (reference sequence).

The genes are TRBV5-1 and TRBJ2-2; weak D call: TRBD2 (6 bases). The V end was cut by 4 bases, the J end by 4 bases, with 20 bases between. This CDR3 is 17 amino acids long. Germline assignment: CDR1 SGHRS and CDR2 YFSETQ. CDR3 bases: TGCGCCAGCAGCACGGACCCGGAGGGAAGAAGCACCGGGGAGCTGTTTTTT. The encoded protein is CASSTDPEGRSTGELFF.

This rearrangement joins TRBV9 to TRBJ1-3; D gene unclear. CDR3 size: 16 residues. Germline CDR1 is SGDLS and CDR2 is YYNGEE. Trimming took off 7 bases at V and 4 bases at J, with 21 bases between the two ends. Here the CDR3 reads CASSLLPGRAGNTIYF. The CDR3 bases are TGTGCCAGCTCACTCCTCCCGGGAAGGGCCGGAAACACCATATATTTT.

This clonotype was observed many times. The V gene is TRBV7-9, the J gene TRBJ2-5; 14 bases match TRBD2. The germline gives CDR1 SEHNR, CDR2 FQNEAQ (reference sequence). The CDR3 is 19 amino acids. Trimming at V came to 5 bases and at J to 0 bases, leaving 11 bases not matched to a gene. CDR3 loop: CASSPGLAGGQAYQETQYF. In nucleotides, the CDR3 is TGTGCCAGCAGCCCCGGACTAGCGGGGGGCCAGGCGTACCAAGAGACCCAGTACTTC.

As concerns this clonotype: This may arise from a read error, as a much more abundant clone is one base away. The chain employs TRBV4-2 and TRBJ1-2, with D possibly being TRBD1 (5 bases). Trimming removed 4 bases at V and 6 bases at J, with 12 bases between. Germline V gives CDR1 LGHNA, CDR2 YNFKEQ. The CDR3 runs to 13 residues. As DNA, the CDR3 is TGTGCCAGCAGCCCCAGTTCGGGGGATGGCTACACCTTC. Protein sequence: CASSPSSGDGYTF.

In its sample, this clonotype was seen many times. The chain combines TRBV7-8 with TRBJ1-1; no definite D call. This CDR3 is built from 15 residues. CDR1 SGHVS and CDR2 FQNEAQ come from the germline V gene. Trimming stripped 0 bases from V and 4 bases from J, with 12 bases between. CDR3 sequence reads: CASSLAAPAGTEAFF. The CDR3 nucleotides are TGTGCCAGCAGCTTAGCGGCCCCTGCGGGCACTGAAGCTTTCTTT.

About this clonotype: The conserved phenylalanine or tryptophan is not found at the CDR3 terminus, so this likely reflects a read error. The DNA is omitted, as the CDR3 cannot be located on it reliably, and the CDR3 follows TCRdb's listing. The J gene is TRBJ1-4, the V gene TRBV29-1; the table's D call TRBD1 went unverified against the DNA. The CDR3 spans 10 amino acids, including both terminal residues. The germline gives CDR1 SQVTM, CDR2 ANQGSEA. The CDR3 is CSVSDGGGAG.

This chain connects TRBV5-5 to TRBJ2-7; D not resolved. The V end lost 7 bases, the J end lost 2 bases, and 13 bases lay between the germline ends. The germline V gene has CDR1 SGHKS and CDR2 YYEKEE (reference sequence). The CDR3 runs to 13 residues. CDR3 DNA sequence: TGTGCCAGCGGCCTGGAAATGACCTACGAGCAGTACTTC. Its protein product is CASGLEMTYEQYF. The full variable domain, with the rest looked up from reference TRBV5-5 and TRBJ2-7, is DAGVTQSPTHLIKTRGQQVTLRCSPISGHKSVSWYQQVLGQGPQFIFQYYEKEERGRGNFPDRFSARQFPNYSSELNVNALLLGDSALYLCASGLEMTYEQYFGPGTRLTVT.

Only a few counts were recorded for this clonotype. The gene calls are TRBV29-1 and TRBJ2-6; D call uncertain. Trimming cost V 7 bases and J 16 bases, with 8 bases left between them. There are 8 residues in the CDR3. Germline CDR1 reads SQVTM; CDR2 reads ANQGSEA. CDR3 sequence reads: CSGYGLTF. CDR3 bases: TGCAGCGGTTACGGACTGACTTTC.

This clonotype came up many times. This chain connects TRBV6-2 or TRBV6-3 to TRBJ1-2; D is ambiguous. Germline V CDR1 and CDR2: MNHEY, SVGEGT. The V end lost 5 bases, the J end lost 8 bases, and 9 bases lay between the germline ends. The CDR3 has 11 amino acids. CDR3 region: CASSQYWGYTF. CDR3 nucleotides: TGTGCCAGCAGTCAGTACTGGGGCTACACCTTC.

A remark on this clonotype: It is unclear where the CDR3 begins or ends on the DNA, so no DNA is shown, and the CDR3 is as TCRdb lists it. CDR3 residues: CSRRDRRFLETQYF. The chain joins TRBV29-1 to TRBJ2-5; the D call TRBD1 from the table was never checked on the DNA. Germline V gene sequence: CDR1 SQVTM, CDR2 ANQGSEA. With termini counted, the CDR3 has 14 amino acids.

CDR3 bases: TGTGCCAGCAGCGGACAGGGGGCAGGCGAGCATTTT. This sequence encodes CASSGQGAGEHF. The rearrangement joins TRBV6-5 to TRBJ1-5; 11 bases line up with TRBD1. Unmatched junction bases numbered 6, after V lost 6 bases and J lost 14 bases. The CDR3 is 12 amino acids. Germline CDR1 MNHEY, CDR2 SVGAGI.

As concerns this clonotype: This clone may be a read error of a much larger clone one base away. The V gene is TRBV19, the J gene TRBJ1-4; 9 bases match TRBD1. J was trimmed by 5 bases and V by 7 bases; bases with no gene match: 5. This CDR3 comprises 14 residues. In germline, CDR1 is LNHDA, CDR2 SQIVND (reference sequence). In DNA form, the CDR3 reads TGTGCCAGTAACACACAGGGGGCAAATGAAAAACTGTTTTTT. Amino acids: CASNTQGANEKLFF.